This section outlines one T cell receptor beta chain sequence together with its context. Its antigen is not known. Each subset's genomic DNA was split evenly across several immunoSEQ plates. Only in-frame clones appear in the TCRdb table, and some are missing; sequencing was by immunoSEQ multiplex PCR. This table holds roughly 490,000 clones, roughly 78% found once. Looked up from germline, CDR1 is SGHRS and CDR2 is YFSETQ. This CDR3 comprises 12 residues. Trimming at V came to 6 bases and at J to 7 bases, leaving 4 bases not matched to a gene. This sample is part of a study of shared clonotypes between healthy human individuals. Study-wide results and limits: Exclusively blood specimens were collected; tissue repertoires likely differ. Clonotype sharing among donors was thought likely to change with sequencing depth.

Healthy and HIV-negative, the adult donors had no recent acute infections or vaccinations. The TCR originated in a woman aged 40 to 55 in good health. Some clones in this sample may be carry-over from other donors' samples. V and J are TRBV5-1 and TRBJ2-1, with 7 bases fitting TRBD1. Sequenced: PBMCs. CDR3 bases: TGCGCCAGCACCGACAGGGTTAATGAGCAGTTCTTC. This gives the protein CASTDRVNEQFF.